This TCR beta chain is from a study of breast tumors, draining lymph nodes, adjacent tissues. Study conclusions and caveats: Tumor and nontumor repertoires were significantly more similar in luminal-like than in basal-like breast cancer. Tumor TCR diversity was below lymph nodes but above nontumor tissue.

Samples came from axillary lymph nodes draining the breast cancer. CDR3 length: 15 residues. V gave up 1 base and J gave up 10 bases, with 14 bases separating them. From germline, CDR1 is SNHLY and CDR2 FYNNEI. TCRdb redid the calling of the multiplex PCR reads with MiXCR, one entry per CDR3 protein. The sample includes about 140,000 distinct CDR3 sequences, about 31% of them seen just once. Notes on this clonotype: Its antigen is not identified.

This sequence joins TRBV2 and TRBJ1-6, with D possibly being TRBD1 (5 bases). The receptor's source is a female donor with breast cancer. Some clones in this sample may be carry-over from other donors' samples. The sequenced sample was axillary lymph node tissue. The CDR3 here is CASSEGDGILSPLHF. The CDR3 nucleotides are TGTGCCAGCAGTGAAGGGGACGGGATCTTGTCACCCCTCCACTTT.